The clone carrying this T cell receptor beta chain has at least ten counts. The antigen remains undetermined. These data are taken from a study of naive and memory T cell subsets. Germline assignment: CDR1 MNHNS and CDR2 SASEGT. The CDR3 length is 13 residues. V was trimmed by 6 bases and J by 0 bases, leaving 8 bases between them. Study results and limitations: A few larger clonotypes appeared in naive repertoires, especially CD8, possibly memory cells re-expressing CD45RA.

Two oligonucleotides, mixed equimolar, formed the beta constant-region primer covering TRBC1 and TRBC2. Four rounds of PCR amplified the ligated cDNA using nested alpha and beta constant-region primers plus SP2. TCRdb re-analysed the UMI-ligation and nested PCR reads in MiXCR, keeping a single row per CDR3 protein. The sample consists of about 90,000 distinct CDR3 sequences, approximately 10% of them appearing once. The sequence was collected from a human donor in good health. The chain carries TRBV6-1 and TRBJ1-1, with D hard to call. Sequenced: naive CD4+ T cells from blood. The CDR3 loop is CASRRQMNTEAFF. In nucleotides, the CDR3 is TGTGCCAGCAGGAGACAAATGAACACTGAAGCTTTCTTT.